A selection of T cell receptor beta chains follows, all from one sample in a study of cytomegalovirus exposure and HLA in healthy donors. The table came from immunoSEQ multiplex PCR; TCRdb's copy has only in-frame clones and leaves some out. The table lists 150,000 to 200,000 clones, about 73% of them singletons. Material: PBMCs. These receptors came from a woman aged 50 to 65 in good health and CMV-seropositive. Each CDR3 is given with its conserved first and last residue. A D gene is named only where the DNA matches it firmly. Clone size is shown for a subset of rows, as once, few, many or a class of expanded clone.

. TRBJ1-1 . TRBV27 CASVNSLNTEAFF TGTGCCAGCGTTAACAGTTTGAACACTGAAGCTTTCTTT
. TRBJ2-5 . TRBV6-1 CASRPYGGGETQYF TGTGCCAGCAGGCCCTACGGGGGTGGAGAGACCCAGTACTTC
. TRBJ1-1 . TRBV7-9 CASSPQQGGTEAFF TGTGCCAGCAGCCCCCAACAGGGTGGCACTGAAGCTTTCTTT
. TRBJ2-1 . TRBV7-8 CASSLEAARDEQFF TGTGCCAGCAGCTTAGAAGCAGCGAGGGATGAGCAGTTCTTC
TRBD1 TRBJ2-7 once TRBV6-5 CASSYSPTGDYEQYF TGTGCCAGCAGTTACTCCCCGACAGGGGACTACGAGCAGTACTTC
. TRBJ1-2 . TRBV5-1 CASSSENYGYTF TGCGCCAGCAGCTCCGAGAACTATGGCTACACCTTC
. TRBJ1-5 . TRBV19 CASSIDRQPQHF TGTGCCAGTAGTATAGATCGTCAGCCCCAGCATTTT
TRBD1 TRBJ2-5 . TRBV27 CASSLSRTGPQETQYF TGTGCCAGCAGTTTATCGCGGACAGGGCCCCAAGAGACCCAGTACTTC
TRBD1 TRBJ2-7 few TRBV11-2 CASSSSTPTGFTYEQYF TGTGCCAGCAGCTCCTCTACCCCGACAGGGTTCACCTACGAGCAGTACTTC
. TRBJ1-6 . TRBV27 CASSPLAPNSPLHF TGTGCCAGCAGTCCCTTGGCCCCAAACTCACCCCTCCACTTT
TRBD2 TRBJ2-1 . TRBV9 CASSPHALAGGPNEQFF TGTGCCAGCAGCCCACACGCACTAGCGGGGGGGCCCAATGAGCAGTTCTTC
TRBD1 TRBJ1-2 once TRBV5-1 CASSPGQGHGYTF TGCGCCAGCAGCCCGGGACAGGGACATGGCTACACCTTC
TRBD2 TRBJ2-5 . TRBV7-7 CASSPVGGNTETQYF TGTGCTAGCAGCCCCGTCGGGGGGAATACGGAGACCCAGTACTTC
TRBD2 TRBJ2-5 . TRBV5-6 CASSLASGGLGETQYF TGTGCCAGCAGCTTGGCTAGCGGGGGGCTGGGGGAGACCCAGTACTTC
TRBD1 TRBJ1-2 . TRBV6-6 CASSDRGVPYGYTF TGTGCCAGCAGCGACAGGGGAGTTCCCTATGGCTACACCTTC
. TRBJ1-4 few TRBV11-2 CASSLQGTGLAGEKLFF TGTGCCAGCAGCTTACAGGGGACGGGATTGGCGGGTGAAAAACTGTTTTTT
. TRBJ1-3 . TRBV5-8 CASSYSPGGGNTIYF TGTGCCAGCAGCTACTCTCCGGGGGGTGGAAACACCATATATTTT
TRBD1 TRBJ2-1 once TRBV5-4 CASSRTGDNEQFF TGTGCCAGCAGCCGGACAGGGGACAATGAGCAGTTCTTC
TRBD2 TRBJ2-4 . TRBV6-1 CASTLTPGLANIQYF TGTGCCAGCACTCTAACTCCGGGACTAGCGAACATTCAGTACTTC
. TRBJ1-2 . TRBV7-8 CASSQGGVNYGYTF TGTGCCAGCAGCCAAGGGGGAGTCAACTATGGCTACACCTTC
. TRBJ1-3 . TRBV6-5 CASGSGISGNTIYF TGTGCCAGCGGGTCGGGGATCTCTGGAAACACCATATATTTT
. TRBJ2-5 . TRBV9 CASARAGEETQYF TGTGCCAGTGCTAGGGCAGGGGAAGAGACCCAGTACTTC
TRBD2 TRBJ2-1 . TRBV4-1 CASSPSGGNYNEQFF TGCGCCAGCAGCCCTAGCGGGGGGAATTACAATGAGCAGTTCTTC
. TRBJ2-1 . TRBV6-1 CASSESSASSYNEQFF TGTGCCAGCAGTGAATCAAGCGCTAGCTCCTACAATGAGCAGTTCTTC
TRBD2 TRBJ2-3 once TRBV5-4 CASSFRGGATDTQYF TGTGCCAGCAGCTTCCGGGGGGGGGCGACAGATACGCAGTATTTT
TRBD2 TRBJ2-5 . TRBV19 CASSPGLAGFQETQYF TGTGCCAGTAGCCCGGGACTAGCGGGGTTCCAAGAGACCCAGTACTTC
TRBD1 TRBJ1-4 . TRBV5-1 CASSSSGTADEKLFF TGCGCCAGCAGCTCCTCCGGGACAGCAGATGAAAAACTGTTTTTT
. TRBJ2-5 . TRBV15 CATRGAPGETQYF TGTGCCACCAGGGGGGCCCCTGGTGAGACCCAGTACTTC
TRBD1 TRBJ1-1 . TRBV9 CASSVTGENTEAFF TGTGCCAGCAGCGTGACAGGGGAGAACACTGAAGCTTTCTTT
. TRBJ2-5 once TRBV9 CASSGTSPETQYF TGTGCCAGCAGCGGCACCAGTCCTGAGACCCAGTACTTC
TRBD2 TRBJ2-3 . TRBV13 CASSSFWTSGTQYF TGTGCCAGCAGCTCCTTCTGGACTAGTGGTACGCAGTATTTT
. TRBJ2-2 . TRBV30 CAWSIGQRTELFF TGTGCCTGGAGTATCGGACAGCGGACGGAGCTGTTTTTT
TRBD1 TRBJ1-1 . TRBV6-6 CASSATGGTEAFF TGTGCCAGCAGCGCCACAGGGGGCACTGAAGCTTTCTTT
TRBD1 TRBJ1-2 . TRBV30 CAWTSDRGGGYTF TGTGCCTGGACCTCGGACAGGGGGGGTGGCTACACCTTC
TRBD2 TRBJ2-7 . TRBV2 CASSYGRGYEQYF TGTGCCAGCAGTTACGGGCGGGGGTACGAGCAGTACTTC
. TRBJ1-2 few TRBV19 CASHLDWTANYGYTF TGTGCCAGTCACCTAGACTGGACAGCTAACTATGGCTACACCTTC
. TRBJ1-3 few TRBV4-1 CASSQATAGLGNTIYF TGCGCCAGCAGCCAGGCGACGGCAGGGTTGGGAAACACCATATATTTT
TRBD2 TRBJ2-1 few TRBV7-9 CASSSLGTSGGEAQFF TGTGCCAGCAGCTCCCTTGGGACTAGCGGGGGGGAAGCGCAGTTCTTC
TRBD1 TRBJ1-1 . TRBV6-5 CASSSDRGTEAFF TGTGCCAGCAGTTCCGACAGGGGGACTGAAGCTTTCTTT